The rows below give T cell receptor beta chains drawn from one sample of a study of cytomegalovirus exposure and HLA in healthy donors. The method was immunoSEQ multiplex PCR; TCRdb's version includes in-frame clones alone and lacks a portion of them. Of hundreds of thousands of clones detected, approximately 78% appear once; the ten largest clones hold 2.9%. Sequenced input: PBMCs. The receptor source for this set is a man aged 30 to 45 in good health and CMV-seronegative. Each CDR3 is given with its conserved first and last residue. The D gene is left open where the match is weak. Where a row states a size, it is once, few, many or the class of an expanded clone; other rows omit it.

.	TRBV11-3	once	14	TRBJ2-5	TGTGCCAGCAGCTTATGGGCGGGGGCTGAGACCCAGTACTTC	CASSLWAGAETQYF
.	TRBV5-1	.	15	TRBJ2-7	TGCGCCAGCAGCTTAGCGACAGGAAGCTCCTACGAGCAGTACTTC	CASSLATGSSYEQYF
TRBD2	TRBV7-3	.	19	TRBJ2-5	TGTGCCAGCAGCTTAACGGGACTAGCGGGGGGGTCTTACCAAGAGACCCAGTACTTC	CASSLTGLAGGSYQETQYF
.	TRBV7-9	once	13	TRBJ1-3	TGTGCCGGACAGTCCCAAGCTGGAAACACCATATATTTT	CAGQSQAGNTIYF
.	TRBV4-2	few	16	TRBJ1-3	TGTGCCAGCAGCCAAGGAACAGCTCCCTCTGGAAACACCATATATTTT	CASSQGTAPSGNTIYF
.	TRBV10-2	.	15	TRBJ2-3	TGCGCCAGCAGTCCCGCCCCCCTTCGAGCGGATACGCAGTATTTT	CASSPAPLRADTQYF
.	TRBV6-5	.	13	TRBJ2-1	TGTGCCACTAGCGGACAGGGAGGCAATGAGCAGTTCTTC	CATSGQGGNEQFF
.	TRBV5-6	.	16	TRBJ1-2	TGTGCCAGCAGCTCCCTAATGGACAGAGCTAACTATGGCTACACCTTC	CASSSLMDRANYGYTF
.	TRBV5-1	.	13	TRBJ2-1	TGCGCCAGCAGCTTGGCCTTTCGGGATGAGCAGTTCTTC	CASSLAFRDEQFF
.	TRBV29-1	.	15	TRBJ2-2	TGCAGCGTTGAACAGTCTAGTCCGAACACCGGGGAGCTGTTTTTT	CSVEQSSPNTGELFF
.	TRBV2	.	16	TRBJ1-4	TGTGCCAGCAGTGAGGGCCCCGGGGGAACTAATGAAAAACTGTTTTTT	CASSEGPGGTNEKLFF
.	TRBV15	.	13	TRBJ2-3	TGTGCCACCAGCAGCCGACAAGATCAGGCGCAGTATTTT	CATSSRQDQAQYF
.	TRBV28	.	16	TRBJ2-7	TGTGCCAGCAGTTTTCGGGCGGGCCTATACTCCTACGAGCAGTACTTC	CASSFRAGLYSYEQYF
.	TRBV4-2	.	16	TRBJ2-1	TGTGCCAGCAGCCCGGGGGACCGGGGCACAGACAATGAGCAGTTCTTC	CASSPGDRGTDNEQFF
TRBD1	TRBV7-2	.	14	TRBJ2-2	TGTGCCAGCAGCCAGGGGGTGAACACCGGGGAGCTGTTTTTT	CASSQGVNTGELFF
TRBD2	TRBV4-1	.	16	TRBJ2-5	TGCGCCAGCAGCCGAGATAGCGGGGGAGGCAGAGAGACCCAGTACTTC	CASSRDSGGGRETQYF
.	TRBV14	.	13	TRBJ1-6	TGTGCCAGCTCGACAGCCTATAATTCACCCCTCCACTTT	CASSTAYNSPLHF
.	TRBV5-1	.	16	TRBJ1-4	TGCGCCAGCAGCTTGGCCCCCAGGGTGTCTAATGAAAAACTGTTTTTT	CASSLAPRVSNEKLFF
TRBD1	TRBV7-9	.	17	TRBJ1-3	TGTGCCAGCAGCTTGGGGTGGACAGGGAGCTCTGGAAACACCATATATTTT	CASSLGWTGSSGNTIYF
TRBD2	TRBV29-1	.	15	TRBJ2-3	TGCAGCGTTGTCCCCCCTAGCGGAGGCACAGATACGCAGTATTTT	CSVVPPSGGTDTQYF
TRBD1	TRBV28	.	15	TRBJ1-2	TGTGCCAGCACCAGACAGGGGGGGCGTTACTATGGCTACACCTTC	CASTRQGGRYYGYTF
TRBD2	TRBV29-1	.	15	TRBJ2-1	TGCAGCGTTGAGGAAACTAGCGGGACCTACAATGAGCAGTTCTTC	CSVEETSGTYNEQFF
TRBD1	TRBV5-4	.	14	TRBJ2-5	TGTGCCAGCAGCTCCACAGGGGGAGGAGAGACCCAGTACTTC	CASSSTGGGETQYF
TRBD2	TRBV7-2	.	15	TRBJ2-3	TGTGCCAGCAGCTTAGCGAGTGAGCGGGGGGGCCCGCAGTATTTT	CASSLASERGGPQYF
.	TRBV7-2	once	14	TRBJ2-3	TGTGCCAGCAGCTTTAAGCTCCGCACAGATACGCAGTATTTT	CASSFKLRTDTQYF
.	TRBV4-1	.	14	TRBJ2-7	TGCGCCAGCAGCCAAGAGGGCCGCTCCTACGAGCAGTACTTC	CASSQEGRSYEQYF
.	TRBV5-1	.	15	TRBJ1-5	TGCGCCAGCAGCTTGACGGGGAGTAGCAATCAGCCCCAGCATTTT	CASSLTGSSNQPQHF
.	TRBV4-2	few	11	TRBJ1-1	TGTGCCAGCACTGAGGGCCGTGGCGCTTTCTTT	CASTEGRGAFF